Listed below are T cell receptor beta chains from one sample, sequenced in a study of T cell responses to AZD1222 COVID-19 vaccine. Profiling relied on immunoSEQ multiplex PCR, and the TCRdb table lists in-frame clones only, not all of them. The sample carries about 120,000 clones, over 70% recorded once. Specimen: peripheral blood, collected on day 0 of AZD1222 vaccination. The receptors were gathered from an adult in good health. Each CDR3 is given with its conserved first and last residue. D genes are given only for firm matches. Rows may omit the clone size; those that give it use once, few, many or a size class.

V gene,D gene,clone size,J gene,CDR3 protein,CDR3 DNA
TRBV14,TRBD1,.,TRBJ1-4,CASSLRTGEEKLFF,TGTGCCAGCAGCCTAAGGACAGGGGAAGAAAAACTGTTTTTT
TRBV18,.,.,TRBJ2-1,CASSPPGRSGGEQFF,TGTGCCAGCTCACCCCCGGGTAGGAGCGGTGGTGAGCAGTTCTTC
TRBV2,.,.,TRBJ1-5,CASSGLYSNQPQHF,TGTGCCAGCAGTGGACTGTATAGCAATCAGCCCCAGCATTTT
TRBV28,.,.,TRBJ1-6,CASSPLGKGGSYNSPLHF,TGTGCCAGCAGCCCGTTAGGAAAGGGAGGGTCCTATAATTCACCCCTCCACTTT
TRBV28,.,few,TRBJ1-5,CASSGLYRRYSNQPQHF,TGTGCCAGCAGTGGTTTGTATAGGAGATATAGCAATCAGCCCCAGCATTTT
TRBV7-9,.,.,TRBJ2-3,CASSSGGTRRVEDTQYF,TGTGCCAGCAGCTCAGGGGGGACTAGGAGGGTCGAGGATACGCAGTATTTT
TRBV7-2,.,.,TRBJ1-6,CASSSPEGGFHNSPLHF,TGTGCCAGCAGTTCCCCCGAGGGGGGTTTCCATAATTCACCCCTCCACTTT
TRBV19,.,.,TRBJ2-5,CASSTSGTPTQYF,TGTGCCAGTAGCACCTCCGGGACTCCAACCCAGTACTTC
TRBV6-5,.,few,TRBJ1-3,CASSYGAGGSGNTIYF,TGTGCCAGCAGTTACGGGGCCGGGGGCTCTGGAAACACCATATATTTT
TRBV7-2,TRBD1,.,TRBJ1-4,CASSSFGQVGREKLFF,TGTGCCAGCAGCTCATTCGGACAGGTGGGGCGGGAAAAACTGTTTTTT
TRBV5-1,.,.,TRBJ1-1,CASRPDNTEAFF,TGCGCCAGCAGGCCTGACAACACTGAAGCTTTCTTT
TRBV7-2,.,.,TRBJ2-5,CASSLIETQYF,TGTGCCAGCAGCTTAATTGAGACCCAGTACTTC
TRBV6-2/TRBV6-3,.,.,TRBJ1-2,CASSSQTTDRNYGYTF,TGTGCCAGCAGTTCCCAAACGACAGACAGGAACTATGGCTACACCTTC
TRBV5-1,.,once,TRBJ1-1,CASSFQDGSNTEAFF,TGCGCCAGCAGCTTCCAGGACGGTTCGAACACTGAAGCTTTCTTT
TRBV27,.,.,TRBJ1-2,CASSLFGGDGYTF,TGTGCCAGCAGTTTATTTGGTGGGGATGGCTACACCTTC
TRBV7-2,.,.,TRBJ2-7,CASSLPGQGYEQYF,TGTGCCAGCAGCTTACCGGGGCAGGGCTACGAGCAGTACTTC
TRBV9,.,.,TRBJ1-2,CASRAMMGQAHYGYTF,TGTGCCAGCAGAGCCATGATGGGCCAAGCCCATTATGGCTACACCTTC
TRBV7-3,.,.,TRBJ1-1,CASSRTVGVATEAFF,TGTGCCAGCAGCCGCACCGTGGGGGTGGCCACTGAAGCTTTCTTT
TRBV19,.,.,TRBJ2-5,CASRALGETQYF,TGTGCCAGTAGGGCGCTTGGGGAGACCCAGTACTTC
TRBV24-1,TRBD2,.,TRBJ2-3,CATSDAGGGSTDTQYF,TGTGCCACCAGTGATGCGGGGGGGGGTAGCACAGATACGCAGTATTTT